Below are 10 T cell receptor beta chains sequenced from a single sample in a study of glioma-infiltrating T cells after dendritic cell vaccination. Time point indicated: after dendritic cell vaccination, including at tumor progression/relapse. Clones were read by immunoSEQ multiplex PCR, and TCRdb kept only the in-frame ones, dropping some. The sample includes some 90,000 clones, 70% to 90% seen only once; the top ten take approximately 2%. Sample: blood, taken after dendritic cell vaccination. The receptors come from a human donor with glioblastoma.

The V and J genes are TRBV15 and TRBJ1-5, with D possibly matching TRBD1 (6 bases). Germline V gives CDR1 LNHNV, CDR2 YYDKDF (reference sequence). This CDR3 comprises 13 residues. The germline V and J ends were trimmed by 5 bases and 7 bases, with 12 bases remaining between them. The CDR3 spells CATSGGRGQPQHF. The DNA of the CDR3 is TGTGCCACCAGCGGGGGCCGCGGGCAGCCCCAGCATTTT.

This clone was observed a single time. The chain combines TRBV7-2 with TRBJ2-7; the match to TRBD1 covers 8 bases. The CDR3 runs 16 residues. Germline CDR1 and CDR2: SGHTA and FQGNSA. J gave up 1 base and V 2 bases, and 7 bases lay outside the gene matches. The CDR3 DNA follows: TGTGCCAGCAGCTTACTGCCAGGACAGGGATCCTACGAGCAGTACTTC. This translates into CASSLLPGQGSYEQYF.

This clone has just a few counts. V is TRBV5-1 and J is TRBJ2-5; maybe TRBD1 (6 bases). The CDR3 sequence is 13 residues long. The germline V and J ends were trimmed by 9 bases and 4 bases, with 16 bases remaining between them. Per germline, CDR1 SGHRS and CDR2 YFSETQ. The CDR3 is CATARDTAETQYF. In nucleotides, the CDR3 is TGCGCCACCGCCAGGGACACAGCAGAGACCCAGTACTTC. The variable domain in full, with the rest retrieved from reference TRBV5-1 and TRBJ2-5, is KAGVTQTPRYLIKTRGQQVTLSCSPISGHRSVSWYQQTPGQGLQFLFEYFSETQRNKGNFPGRFSGRQFSNSRSEMNVSTLELGDSALYLCATARDTAETQYFGPGTRLLVL.

V usage is TRBV5-4 and J usage is TRBJ2-3, with 9 bases matching TRBD2. Germline V gene lookup returns CDR1 SGHNT and CDR2 YYREEE (reference sequence). The ends lost 4 bases at V and 9 bases at J; junction bases unmatched: 15. The CDR3 length is 16 residues. The CDR3 DNA reads TGTGCCAGCAGCGCCCCACCGCGGGAGGGCCCCGGGACGCAGTATTTT. This gives the protein CASSAPPREGPGTQYF.

The genes are TRBV9 and TRBJ2-5; TRBD1 aligns across 7 bases. Trimming took 1 base from V and 4 from J; bases not matched to a gene: 1. CDR1 SGDLS and CDR2 YYNGEE come from the germline V gene. This CDR3 has 13 residues. The CDR3 loop reads CASSVKGAETQYF. The CDR3 DNA reads as TGTGCCAGCAGCGTAAAGGGGGCAGAGACCCAGTACTTC. Complete variable domain (other parts from reference TRBV9 and TRBJ2-5): DSGVTQTPKHLITATGQRVTLRCSPRSGDLSVYWYQQSLDQGLQFLIQYYNGEERAKGNILERFSAQQFPDLHSELNLSSLELGDSALYFCASSVKGAETQYFGPGTRLLVL.

V and J are TRBV5-1 and TRBJ1-4; the D is unclear. The V and J ends lost 4 bases and 2 bases respectively, with 15 bases between them. Germline V gives CDR1 SGHRS, CDR2 YFSETQ. The CDR3 spans 16 residues. This CDR3 is CASSRGRDHTNEKLFF. In DNA form, the CDR3 reads TGCGCCAGCAGCCGAGGCCGGGATCACACTAATGAAAAACTGTTTTTT.

The chain combines TRBV9 with TRBJ2-2; possibly TRBD1 for D (5 bases). Trimming removed 1 base at V and 0 bases at J, with 10 bases between. Germline V lookup: CDR1 SGDLS, CDR2 YYNGEE. The CDR3 runs to 16 residues. The CDR3 DNA follows: TGTGCCAGCAGCGTATTGCCACAGGCGAACACCGGGGAGCTGTTTTTT. The encoded protein is CASSVLPQANTGELFF.

This chain connects TRBV9 to TRBJ2-1; 8 bases are shared with TRBD2. Trimming cost V 0 bases and J 12 bases; bases outside gene matches: 8. Germline V gene lookup returns CDR1 SGDLS and CDR2 YYNGEE. The CDR3 is made up of 14 amino acids. CDR3 nucleotides: TGTGCCAGCAGCGTAGGGCTACTAGCGGCCAGGCAGTTCTTC. It specifies CASSVGLLAARQFF.

The chain is built from TRBV5-1 and TRBJ2-5; TRBD1 is a possible D gene (6 bases). In germline, CDR1 is SGHRS, CDR2 YFSETQ. There are 17 residues in the CDR3. V gave up 4 bases and J gave up 2 bases, with 21 bases separating them. CDR3: CASSPGQNLPKQETQYF. CDR3 sequence (DNA): TGCGCCAGCAGCCCCGGACAGAACCTACCAAAACAAGAGACCCAGTACTTC.

In this sample, this clone turned up a few times. The chain is built from TRBV5-1 and TRBJ1-4; D is ambiguous. CDR3 size: 14 residues. Germline lookup yields CDR1 SGHRS and CDR2 YFSETQ. V was clipped by 1 base and J by 5 bases, with 9 bases between them. The CDR3 sequence: CASSLSGFNEKLFF. CDR3 DNA: TGCGCCAGCAGCTTGTCGGGGTTCAATGAAAAACTGTTTTTT.